A selection of T cell receptor beta chains follows, all from one sample in a study of cytomegalovirus exposure and HLA in healthy donors. Sequencing was performed with immunoSEQ multiplex PCR; in TCRdb, only in-frame clones are kept and a portion is missing. Of approximately 81,000 clones in the sample, 77% were seen once. The specimen sequenced was PBMCs. The receptors originated from a man aged 50 or older in good health and CMV-seropositive. The CDR3 runs from the conserved cysteine through the conserved F or W. A D gene is named only where the DNA matches it firmly. Rows give clone size only sometimes, using once, few, many, or a class for an expanded clone.

. TRBJ2-1 few TRBV6-6 TGTGCCAGCAGCCTATCACCCTACAATGAGCAGTTCTTC CASSLSPYNEQFF
TRBD1 TRBJ2-7 . TRBV5-1 TGCGCCAGCAACTCCGGGACAGTCTACGAGCAGTACTTC CASNSGTVYEQYF
. TRBJ1-1 . TRBV18 TGTGCCAGCTCACCACGTCAGGGGAGGGACACTGAAGCTTTCTTT CASSPRQGRDTEAFF
TRBD1 TRBJ2-7 . TRBV5-1 TGCGCCAGCAGGGATCCGCTCGGGACAGGCCTCTACGAGCAGTACTTC CASRDPLGTGLYEQYF
TRBD2 TRBJ2-1 . TRBV7-9 TGTGCCAGCAGATCAGCGGGAGGAGACAATGAGCAGTTCTTC CASRSAGGDNEQFF
TRBD2 TRBJ2-3 . TRBV11-3 TGTGCCAGCAGCTTAGAGGCGGCGGGAGGTACAGATACGCAGTATTTT CASSLEAAGGTDTQYF
. TRBJ1-1 . TRBV6-1 TGTGCCAGCAGTGAACCCGGACAGCTCACTGAAGCTTTCTTT CASSEPGQLTEAFF
. TRBJ2-7 . TRBV30 TGTGCCTGGAGTGTACAAGTCGGGAGTATAAACTACGAGCAGTACTTC CAWSVQVGSINYEQYF
. TRBJ2-3 once TRBV9 TGTGCCAGCAGCCCAGGACAGTTATCAGATACGCAGTATTTT CASSPGQLSDTQYF
. TRBJ1-1 . TRBV7-3 TGTGCCAGCAGCACCACGACACTCTTTAAGGCATCGTTTGAAGCTTTCTTT CASSTTTLFKASFEAFF
TRBD2 TRBJ2-7 few TRBV23-1 TGCGCCAGCAGTCATAATTGTGCGGGAGTAGACTACGAGCAGTACTTC CASSHNCAGVDYEQYF
. TRBJ2-6 . TRBV29-1 TGCAGCGTTCAAGGGGGAGGGGCTGGGGCCAACGTCCTGACTTTC CSVQGGGAGANVLTF
TRBD1 TRBJ2-2 . TRBV18 TGTGCCAGCTCATCCACCGGGACAGCGAACACCGGGGAGCTGTTTTTT CASSSTGTANTGELFF
TRBD2 TRBJ2-1 . TRBV7-3 TGTGCCAGCAGCCCGACCCTAGCGGGAGGTGGAAATGAGCAGTTCTTC CASSPTLAGGGNEQFF
. TRBJ2-2 once TRBV25-1 TGTGCCAGCAGTCCTGTGACTAATAAGGCAGCCGGGGAGCTGTTTTTT CASSPVTNKAAGELFF
. TRBJ2-5 once TRBV7-2 TGTGCCAGCAGCTTAGCTAGCGGCTCCCAGAAGACCCAGTACTTC CASSLASGSQKTQYF
TRBD1 TRBJ1-2 . TRBV10-3 TGTGCCATCAGTGAGTCGAGGGGGCCCGGCGGCTACACCTTC CAISESRGPGGYTF
. TRBJ2-5 . TRBV7-3 TGTGCCAGCAGCTTAAGAGCGGGCCAAGAGACCCAGTACTTC CASSLRAGQETQYF
. TRBJ2-6 . TRBV7-9 TGTTCCAGCAGCTTACCTAAATCTGGGGCCAACGTCCTGACTTTC CSSSLPKSGANVLTF
TRBD2 TRBJ2-7 . TRBV4-1 TGCGCCAGCAGCCAGGGACTAGCGGCGGGCCGGGAGCAGTACTTC CASSQGLAAGREQYF
. TRBJ2-2 . TRBV21-1 TGTGCCAGCAGCAAAAAGGGACTATACGTTGCAGGGGAGCTGTTTTTT CASSKKGLYVAGELFF
TRBD2 TRBJ2-2 . TRBV19 TGTGCCAGTAGTTCGGGGACTAGCGGCTACACCGGGGAGCTGTTTTTT CASSSGTSGYTGELFF
. TRBJ2-7 . TRBV9 TGTGCCAGCAGCGTAGGGGAGGGGGTCTACGAGCAGTACTTC CASSVGEGVYEQYF
TRBD2 TRBJ2-7 few TRBV7-9 TGTGCCAGCAGCCAAACCAGCGGGATCCCCTACGAGCAGTACTTC CASSQTSGIPYEQYF
. TRBJ2-7 . TRBV29-1 TGCAGCGTTGAAGGGGGGCTGGGCTACGAGCAGTACTTC CSVEGGLGYEQYF
. TRBJ2-7 . TRBV29-1 TGCAGCGTTCACGGGGGAGGCGAGCAGTACTTC CSVHGGGEQYF
. TRBJ1-5 . TRBV6-6 TGTGCCAGCAGTTACTCCCCGTCTCAGCCCCAGCATTTT CASSYSPSQPQHF
. TRBJ2-7 . TRBV20-1 TGCAGTGCTCCGAGAAACTACGAGCAGTACTTC CSAPRNYEQYF
. TRBJ2-6 . TRBV2 TGTGCCAGCAGGGGACTGCTGACTGGGGCCAACGTCCTGACTTTC CASRGLLTGANVLTF
. TRBJ1-2 . TRBV4-1 TGCGCCAGCAGCCAAGATCTAAGGGGGAAGCACTATGGCTACACCTTC CASSQDLRGKHYGYTF
TRBD2 TRBJ2-1 few TRBV11-2 TGTGCCAGCAGCTTAGTTAGGACTAGTTACAATGAGCAGTTCTTC CASSLVRTSYNEQFF
. TRBJ1-2 few TRBV25-1 TGTGCCAGCAGGGGGGGTTCCGGGATCCAGGATGGCTACACCTTC CASRGGSGIQDGYTF
TRBD1 TRBJ1-2 few TRBV13 TGTGCCAGCAGCTCTTCGGGACAGGGTTCTTATGGCTACACCTTC CASSSSGQGSYGYTF
TRBD2 TRBJ2-5 . TRBV5-6 TGTGCCAGCAGCTTTCCTAGCGGGAGAGATGGAGAGACCCAGTACTTC CASSFPSGRDGETQYF
TRBD2 TRBJ2-7 . TRBV7-9 TGTGCCAGCAGGTTGTTAGCGGGAGACAACGAGCAGTACTTC CASRLLAGDNEQYF